The present entry profiles one TCR beta chain with its context. The antigen remains undetermined. This sample was taken from a study of tumor-infiltrating lymphocytes in primary liver carcinoma. Study-level information: Samples gave roughly 3.65 to 7.13 million productive TCRbeta reads, similar across tissue types.

Priming with a constant-region primer yielded TCR beta cDNA from around 0.45 ug total RNA. Libraries for TCR beta were built through three nested multiplex PCR rounds, which together made up a slightly modified ARM-PCR procedure. Investigators reported that the first two PCR rounds, at 10 cycles each, used TRBV1-TRBV30 forward primers with a C-beta reverse primer. MiXCR, applied by TCRdb to the multiplex PCR reads, yields one record per CDR3 protein. This repertoire shows a few hundred thousand distinct CDR3 sequences, about 50% found once; its top ten account for more than 15%. Extraction also yielded germline DNA, while blood RNA was obtained from unsorted whole blood. Whole-study results and caveats: It was tumor-adjacent and tumor-blood pairs that overlapped less than tumor region pairs did.

Germline lookup yields CDR1 SGDLS and CDR2 YYNGEE. Trimming took off 2 bases at V and 5 bases at J, with 13 bases between the two ends. The CDR3 spans 14 residues. Sequenced sample: peripheral blood. The TCR was taken from a woman under 40 with primary liver carcinoma and hepatitis B virus infection. The chain has TRBV9 and TRBJ1-1, with D maybe TRBD1 (5 bases). The CDR3 bases are TGTGCCAGCAGCGTGGATCTGAGGGGTACTGAAGCTTTCTTT. It yields the protein CASSVDLRGTEAFF.